This T cell receptor beta chain stems from a study of cytomegalovirus exposure and HLA in healthy donors. Findings and limits, study-wide: Presence/absence analyses rested on an assumption that sequencing depth was roughly uniform across donors. Most TCR beta V segments were productive about 87% or about 30% of the time in an earlier analysis.

Both 60 Vbeta primers and 13 Jbeta primers went into the PCR. Generated by immunoSEQ multiplex PCR, the TCRdb table keeps only in-frame clones and is missing some. The repertoire consists of roughly 99,000 clones, with around 72% occurring once and the leading ten covering around 15%. Details on this clone: Its antigen remains unidentified.

This TCR derives from a woman aged 40 to 49 in good health and CMV-seropositive. Material: PBMCs.

CDR3 in amino acids: CASRDQGPDTQYF. As DNA, the CDR3 is TGTGCCAGCAGGGATCAGGGGCCAGATACGCAGTATTTT. The chain employs TRBV6-6 and TRBJ2-3; D perhaps matches TRBD1 (6 bases). Trimming pared 6 bases from V and 4 bases from J, leaving 11 bases between. The germline gives CDR1 MNHNY, CDR2 SVGAGI (reference sequence). CDR3 length: 13 residues.